A single sample is the source of the 27 T cell receptor beta chains below, sequenced in a study of blood T cell repertoires in COVID-19. Generated by immunoSEQ multiplex PCR, the TCRdb table keeps only in-frame clones and is missing some. The sample lists tens of thousands of clones, around four fifths occurring once. Material for sequencing was peripheral blood. The source is a woman aged 60-70 years with acute or convalescent COVID-19.

This sequence joins TRBV6-6 and TRBJ2-7; 9 bases are a match to TRBD1. V was clipped by 2 bases and J by 1 base; unmatched bases: 0. CDR1 MNHNY and CDR2 SVGAGI come from the germline V gene (reference sequence). The CDR3 covers 14 residues. DNA for the CDR3: TGTGCCAGCAGTTACGACAGGGGGTCCTACGAGCAGTACTTC. The encoded protein is CASSYDRGSYEQYF.

The V and J genes are TRBV5-1 and TRBJ2-3; D ambiguous. V was trimmed by 5 bases and J by 0 bases, leaving 13 bases between them. This CDR3 has 15 residues. Germline CDR1 reads SGHRS; CDR2 reads YFSETQ. In DNA form, the CDR3 reads TGCGCCAGCAGGCCGACACCTTCTAGCACAGATACGCAGTATTTT. This codes for CASRPTPSSTDTQYF.

The sample holds a few counts of this clone. The chain carries TRBV6-5 and TRBJ2-7, with 9 bases identical to TRBD2. V was clipped by 2 bases and J by 2 bases; unmatched bases: 4. The CDR3 spans 15 residues. CDR1 is MNHEY, CDR2 SVGAGI, per germline. The CDR3 spells CASSYRRGGTYEQYF. In DNA form, the CDR3 reads TGTGCCAGCAGTTACAGGCGGGGGGGGACCTACGAGCAGTACTTC.

This clone was recorded a few times. The chain carries TRBV27 and TRBJ1-1, with D possibly matching TRBD1 (5 bases). CDR1 MNHEY and CDR2 SMNVEV come from the germline V gene (reference sequence). The CDR3 length is 18 residues. Trimming left V 4 bases short and J 4 bases short, with 25 bases between. DNA for the CDR3: TGTGCCAGCAGTTCCCCACGTCGGGGGGGGTTTACGAGCACTGAAGCTTTCTTT. Encoded protein: CASSSPRRGGFTSTEAFF.

This clone was detected only a few times. This chain links TRBV6-4 with TRBJ2-6, with 8 bases lining up with TRBD1. Germline trimming cut 2 bases from V and 0 bases from J; bases unmatched to any gene: 18. CDR1 is MRHNA, CDR2 SNTAGT, per germline. This CDR3 has 22 amino acids. Written as DNA, the CDR3 is TGTGCCAGCAGTGACGAGAGAGGGGTCCAAGGACAGGGAAGCTCTGGGGCCAACGTCCTGACTTTC. Residues: CASSDERGVQGQGSSGANVLTF.

V usage is TRBV29-1 and J usage is TRBJ2-5, with TRBD2 identical over 13 bases. The length of the CDR3 is 14 residues. The V gene's germline CDR1 is SQVTM and CDR2 ANQGSEA. Trimming removed 4 bases from V and 2 bases from J; junction bases left unmatched: 1. In nucleotides, the CDR3 is TGCAGCGTTGGACTAGCGGGGGGTCAAGAGACCCAGTACTTC. Translation: CSVGLAGGQETQYF.

The chain is built from TRBV19 and TRBJ1-6, with D uncertain. CDR3 length equals 13 residues. V shed 3 bases and J shed 7 bases, with 7 bases lying between them. Germline CDR1 LNHDA, CDR2 SQIVND (reference sequence). The CDR3 sequence is CASSMRGNSPLHF. As DNA, the CDR3 is TGTGCCAGTAGTATGCGCGGGAATTCACCCCTCCACTTT.

This clone was counted a single time. The chain joins TRBV4-2 to TRBJ2-1; 11 bases fit TRBD2. V lost 3 bases and J lost 7; bases outside the gene matches: 11. The CDR3 runs to 17 residues. Germline V gene sequence: CDR1 LGHNA, CDR2 YNFKEQ. CDR3 loop: CASSQTRLAGTVNEQFF. The CDR3 nucleotides read TGTGCCAGCAGCCAGACCAGACTAGCGGGGACGGTGAATGAGCAGTTCTTC.

This clone was seen only a few times. The V call is TRBV15, the J call TRBJ2-7, with TRBD1 matching 8 bases. The V and J ends lost 4 bases and 2 bases, in that order; junction bases with no gene match: 13. The CDR3 totals 17 residues. Germline V gene data show CDR1 as LNHNV and CDR2 as YYDKDF (reference sequence). In DNA, the CDR3 is TGTGCCACCAGCACCAAAGGACAGGGCGGCTACGCCTACGAGCAGTACTTC. The encoded protein is CATSTKGQGGYAYEQYF. Full variable domain (rest looked up from reference TRBV15 and TRBJ2-7): DAMVIQNPRYQVTQFGKPVTLSCSQTLNHNVMYWYQQKSSQAPKLLFHYYDKDFNNEADTPDNFQSRRPNTSFCFLDIRSPGLGDTAMYLCATSTKGQGGYAYEQYFGPGTRLTVT.

The V and J genes are TRBV15 and TRBJ1-1, with TRBD1 identical over 10 bases. The germline gives CDR1 LNHNV, CDR2 YYDKDF (reference sequence). The CDR3 is made up of 14 amino acids. J gave up 7 bases and V 1 base, and 3 bases lay outside the gene matches. CDR3 DNA sequence: TGTGCCACCAGCAGAGGGACAGGGGGTTTTGAAGCTTTCTTT. Translating gives CATSRGTGGFEAFF.

This clone was detected a few times. The chain employs TRBV29-1 and TRBJ2-7; TRBD1 matches 10 bases. With 4 bases clipped from V and 3 bases from J, the junction kept 3 bases outside the gene matches. Germline loops: CDR1 SQVTM, CDR2 ANQGSEA. The CDR3 is 13 amino acids. The CDR3 DNA sequence: TGCAGCGTTGGGGGACAGGGGATCTACGAGCAGTACTTC. Residues: CSVGGQGIYEQYF.

The chain recombines TRBV5-4 with TRBJ1-1, with D perhaps TRBD1 (6 bases). This CDR3 has 15 amino acids. Trimming removed 4 bases from V and 7 bases from J, with 20 bases in between. The V gene's germline CDR1 is SGHNT and CDR2 YYREEE (reference sequence). DNA of the CDR3: TGTGCCAGCAGCGCCACACAGGGAAGGCGAGGTGAAGCTTTCTTT. Protein sequence: CASSATQGRRGEAFF.

The genes are TRBV5-4 and TRBJ2-1; perhaps TRBD2 as D (5 bases). Germline loops: CDR1 SGHNT, CDR2 YYREEE (reference sequence). Trimming removed 0 bases from V and 9 bases from J, with 10 bases in between. The CDR3 is made up of 13 amino acids. The CDR3 DNA sequence: TGTGCCAGCAGCTTGGCCGGAGGTGTTGAGCAGTTCTTC. Its translation is CASSLAGGVEQFF.

The chain couples TRBV5-1 to TRBJ1-2; 9 bases match TRBD1. V was clipped by 5 bases and J by 4 bases; unmatched bases: 9. Germline V gene sequence: CDR1 SGHRS, CDR2 YFSETQ. This CDR3 is built from 15 residues. In DNA, the CDR3 is TGCGCCAGCAGACAGGAGGACAGGGGAGGCTATGGCTACACCTTC. It codes for CASRQEDRGGYGYTF.

The chain uses TRBV4-1 and TRBJ1-5; D is undetermined. The V gene's germline CDR1 is MGHRA and CDR2 YSYEKL. There are 13 residues in the CDR3. V was trimmed by 4 bases and J by 6 bases, leaving 10 bases between them. The CDR3 region has the DNA TGCGCCAGCAGCCCAGGAAGGCGTCAGCCCCAGCATTTT. Its translation: CASSPGRRQPQHF.

This sequence joins TRBV19 and TRBJ1-1; D is perhaps TRBD1 (6 bases). V lost 6 bases and J 5 bases, leaving 10 bases between the germline ends. Germline V gene sequence: CDR1 LNHDA, CDR2 SQIVND (reference sequence). The CDR3 loop spans 12 amino acids. For the CDR3, the DNA is TGTGCCAGTAGGAACAGGGATACTGAAGCTTTCTTT. Encoded protein: CASRNRDTEAFF.

This chain uses TRBV10-3 with TRBJ2-6; 9 nucleotides agree with TRBD1. The V gene end was trimmed by 7 bases and the J gene end by 3 bases; junction bases not matched to a gene: 10. The CDR3 extends over 17 amino acids. CDR1 and CDR2 from the germline V gene are ENHRY and SYGVKD. The chain's CDR3 is CAIKGTGIQYGANVLTF. For the CDR3, the DNA is TGTGCCATCAAAGGGACAGGGATTCAATATGGGGCCAACGTCCTGACTTTC.

This chain connects TRBV11-2 to TRBJ1-2, with 7 bases aligning to TRBD1. CDR1 SGHAT and CDR2 FQNNGV come from the germline V gene. Trimming took 5 bases from V and 8 from J; bases not matched to a gene: 11. The CDR3 has 14 amino acids. The CDR3 nucleotides read TGTGCCAGCAGCCAGGGGGTCAGGTCCCGAGGCTACACCTTC. Its translation: CASSQGVRSRGYTF.

This chain uses TRBV9 with TRBJ2-3; 7 bases agree with TRBD2. V gave up 3 bases and J gave up 0 bases; unmatched junction bases: 4. Per germline, CDR1 SGDLS and CDR2 YYNGEE. This CDR3 spans 15 amino acids. CDR3 in amino acids: CASSGGSWSTDTQYF. Written as DNA, the CDR3 is TGTGCCAGCAGCGGCGGGAGTTGGAGCACAGATACGCAGTATTTT.

The chain uses TRBV19 and TRBJ2-7, with 7 positions matching TRBD1. There are 15 residues in the CDR3. Trimming took 3 bases from V and 4 from J; bases not matched to a gene: 9. CDR1 and CDR2 (germline): LNHDA, SQIVND (reference sequence). As DNA, the CDR3 is TGTGCCAGTAGTATTAAGGAGACAGGGAGTTACGAGCAGTACTTC. Amino acid sequence: CASSIKETGSYEQYF.

The chain uses TRBV6-1 and TRBJ1-2; 7 bases agree with TRBD1. J lost 3 bases, V lost 0 bases, and 4 bases had no gene match. Germline loops: CDR1 MNHNS, CDR2 SASEGT. The CDR3 loop spans 15 amino acids. The CDR3: CASSEAGGSHYGYTF. DNA for the CDR3: TGTGCCAGCAGTGAAGCAGGGGGCTCTCACTATGGCTACACCTTC.

This chain links TRBV2 with TRBJ1-2, with D tentatively TRBD1 (5 bases). CDR3 length: 13 residues. The V end was cut by 3 bases, the J end by 1 base, with 6 bases between. CDR1 SNHLY and CDR2 FYNNEI come from the germline V gene. DNA of the CDR3: TGTGCCAGCAGTGACAGGGTTAACTATGGCTACACCTTC. It specifies CASSDRVNYGYTF.

The chain has TRBV6-5 and TRBJ2-1; D perhaps matches TRBD1 (6 bases). V lost 8 bases, J lost 9 bases, and 20 bases lay in between. CDR1 and CDR2 from the germline V gene are MNHEY and SVGAGI. This CDR3 region has 14 residues. The CDR3 loop reads CASRVGVKGGEQFF. In nucleotides, the CDR3 is TGTGCCAGCCGGGTTGGGGTGAAAGGGGGTGAGCAGTTCTTC.

CDR3 in DNA: TGTGCCAGCAGTTTACCCGGGACATCTTACGGCAATCAGCCCCAGCATTTT. Its protein product is CASSLPGTSYGNQPQHF. The chain is built from TRBV28 and TRBJ1-5, with D maybe TRBD1 (6 bases). The V gene's germline CDR1 is MDHEN and CDR2 SYDVKM. V was shortened by 2 bases and J by 2 bases, with 16 bases between the two germline ends. There are 17 residues in the CDR3. The full variable domain, its missing parts supplied by reference TRBV28 and TRBJ1-5, is DVKVTQSSRYLVKRTGEKVFLECVQDMDHENMFWYRQDPGLGLRLIYFSYDVKMKEKGDIPEGYSVSREKKERFSLILESASTNQTSMYLCASSLPGTSYGNQPQHFGDGTRLSIL.

The gene calls are TRBV2 and TRBJ1-3; D is perhaps TRBD1 (5 bases). The CDR3 consists of 16 residues. Trimming shortened V by 1 base and J by 0 bases, and 10 bases separated the two germline ends. Looked up from germline, CDR1 is SNHLY and CDR2 is FYNNEI. CDR3 sequence (DNA): TGTGCCAGCAGTGAAGGGCGGGGCATCTCTGGAAACACCATATATTTT. It specifies CASSEGRGISGNTIYF.

The chain joins TRBV6-1 to TRBJ1-5; no reliable D call. The CDR3 sequence is 16 residues long. Germline V CDR1 and CDR2: MNHNS, SASEGT. Trimming shortened V by 1 base and J by 2 bases, and 12 bases separated the two germline ends. Here the CDR3 reads CASSEDPRRGNQPQHF. In DNA form, the CDR3 reads TGTGCCAGCAGTGAAGACCCCCGCCGGGGCAATCAGCCCCAGCATTTT.

The chain couples TRBV5-4 to TRBJ2-3; tentative D call: TRBD1 (5 bases). V lost 1 base and J 5 bases, leaving 14 bases between the germline ends. This CDR3 spans 15 amino acids. The V gene's germline CDR1 is SGHNT and CDR2 YYREEE (reference sequence). The CDR3 loop reads CASSLSGHVGDTQYF. As DNA, the CDR3 is TGTGCCAGCAGCTTGTCAGGGCACGTGGGAGATACGCAGTATTTT. Variable domain in full (rest from reference TRBV5-4 and TRBJ2-3): ETGVTQSPTHLIKTRGQQVTLRCSSQSGHNTVSWYQQALGQGPQFIFQYYREEENGRGNFPPRFSGLQFPNYSSELNVNALELDDSALYLCASSLSGHVGDTQYFGPGTRLTVL.